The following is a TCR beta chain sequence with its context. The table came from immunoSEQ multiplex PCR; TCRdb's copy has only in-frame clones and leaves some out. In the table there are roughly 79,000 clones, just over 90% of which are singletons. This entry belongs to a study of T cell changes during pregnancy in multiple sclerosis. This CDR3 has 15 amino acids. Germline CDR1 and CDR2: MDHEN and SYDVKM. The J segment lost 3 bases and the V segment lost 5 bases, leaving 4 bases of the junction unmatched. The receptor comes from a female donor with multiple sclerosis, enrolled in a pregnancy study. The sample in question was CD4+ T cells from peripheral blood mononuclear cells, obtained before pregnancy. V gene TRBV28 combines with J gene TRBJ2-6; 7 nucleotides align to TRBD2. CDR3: CASSRPGGGANVLTF. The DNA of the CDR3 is TGTGCCAGCAGTCGACCGGGGGGTGGGGCCAACGTCCTGACTTTC.